The 25 T cell receptor beta chains below were found in one sample sequenced in a study of blood T cell repertoires in COVID-19. Clones were read by immunoSEQ multiplex PCR, and TCRdb kept only the in-frame ones, dropping some. The table includes approximately 70,000 clones, over 65% detected once. Sequencing was done on a sample of peripheral blood. All receptors come from a woman between 70 and 85 years old with acute or convalescent COVID-19.

This clone was observed a single time. V usage is TRBV10-3 and J usage is TRBJ1-1, with 7 bases fitting TRBD1. The CDR3 spans 13 residues. Germline values: CDR1 ENHRY, CDR2 SYGVKD. V shed 2 bases and J 3 bases; nucleotides not matched to a gene: 0. Written as DNA, the CDR3 is TGTGCCATCAGTGAGGGACAGGACACTGAAGCTTTCTTT. Its translation is CAISEGQDTEAFF.

This chain links TRBV6-5 with TRBJ1-4; D is ambiguous. The V and J ends lost 11 bases and 0 bases respectively, with 10 bases between them. The CDR3 runs to 13 residues. Germline values: CDR1 MNHEY, CDR2 SVGAGI. CDR3 sequence: CAGSGATNEKLFF. CDR3 in DNA: TGTGCCGGATCAGGTGCAACTAATGAAAAACTGTTTTTT.

V is TRBV4-1 and J is TRBJ2-5, with 8 nucleotides matching TRBD2. The J segment lost 4 bases and the V segment lost 1 base, leaving 14 bases of the junction unmatched. The CDR3 consists of 18 residues. Germline assignment: CDR1 MGHRA and CDR2 YSYEKL. CDR3 DNA sequence: TGCGCCAGCAGCCAAGGCGGGGGCTACGCGGGACTAGGAGAGACCCAGTACTTC. As protein: CASSQGGGYAGLGETQYF.

The J gene is TRBJ1-1, the V gene TRBV6-5, with D possibly TRBD1 on 6 matching bases. This CDR3 is built from 15 residues. V gave up 5 bases and J gave up 11 bases, with 24 bases separating them. Germline loops: CDR1 MNHEY, CDR2 SVGAGI. CDR3 bases: TGTGCCAGCAGTCAAACTGTAACTCAGGGGAAGCTTGCTTTCTTT. Amino acids: CASSQTVTQGKLAFF.

The sample holds one count of this clone. This rearrangement joins TRBV7-9 to TRBJ1-5; D is undetermined. The CDR3 consists of 13 residues. Germline assignment: CDR1 SEHNR and CDR2 FQNEAQ (reference sequence). Trimming stripped 1 base from V and 4 bases from J, with 5 bases between. The chain's CDR3 is CASSLEANQPQHF. CDR3 nucleotides: TGTGCCAGCAGCTTAGAAGCGAATCAGCCCCAGCATTTT. The variable domain in full, with the rest retrieved from reference TRBV7-9 and TRBJ1-5, is DTGVSQNPRHKITKRGQNVTFRCDPISEHNRLYWYRQTLGQGPEFLTYFQNEAQLEKSRLLSDRFSAERPKGSFSTLEIQRTEQGDSAMYLCASSLEANQPQHFGDGTRLSIL.

This clone occurred a few times. The V gene is TRBV5-1, the J gene TRBJ1-1; D may be TRBD1 (6 bases). The CDR3 consists of 13 residues. CDR1 is SGHRS and CDR2 is YFSETQ in the germline V gene. V was cut by 4 bases and J by 2 bases, with 9 bases left in between. CDR3 amino acids: CASSLTGNTEAFF. In DNA, the CDR3 is TGCGCCAGCAGCCTGACAGGCAACACTGAAGCTTTCTTT.

This chain joins TRBV7-6 and TRBJ2-2; a weak D match, TRBD2 (5 bases). The germline V gene encodes CDR1 SGHVS and CDR2 FNYEAQ. This CDR3 has 16 amino acids. Trimming removed 1 base at V and 2 bases at J, with 11 bases between. For the CDR3, the DNA is TGTGCCAGCAGCTTAGAAGTGGAGGAAAACACCGGGGAGCTGTTTTTT. Its translation: CASSLEVEENTGELFF.

V is TRBV30 and J is TRBJ2-2; perhaps TRBD1 as D (5 bases). In germline, CDR1 is GTSNPN, CDR2 SVGIG (reference sequence). CDR3 size: 13 residues. Trimming shortened V by 3 bases and J by 5 bases, and 10 bases separated the two germline ends. The CDR3 loop is CAWRRKGTGELFF. CDR3 bases: TGTGCCTGGAGGCGAAAGGGGACCGGGGAGCTGTTTTTT.

The chain has TRBV19 and TRBJ1-6, with TRBD1 identical over 9 bases. The CDR3 spans 14 residues. Germline V gene lookup returns CDR1 LNHDA and CDR2 SQIVND (reference sequence). The V gene end was trimmed by 7 bases and the J gene end by 5 bases; junction bases not matched to a gene: 3. The CDR3 is CASKDRGHNSPLHF. CDR3 DNA sequence: TGTGCCAGTAAGGACAGGGGCCATAATTCACCCCTCCACTTT.

The chain combines TRBV30 with TRBJ1-2, with 12 positions matching TRBD1. Unmatched junction bases numbered 4, after V lost 5 bases and J lost 6 bases. CDR3 length: 13 residues. The germline V gene encodes CDR1 GTSNPN and CDR2 SVGIG (reference sequence). The CDR3 sequence: CAWEGQGADGYTF. For the CDR3, the DNA is TGTGCCTGGGAGGGACAGGGGGCCGATGGCTACACCTTC.

The V and J genes are TRBV4-3 and TRBJ1-1; TRBD1 is a possible D gene (6 bases). The CDR3 runs 16 residues. Germline lookup yields CDR1 LGHNA and CDR2 YSLEER. V was trimmed by 5 bases and J by 1 base, leaving 17 bases between them. The CDR3 here is CASSRETGRENTEAFF. DNA for the CDR3: TGCGCCAGCAGCAGAGAGACAGGTCGTGAGAACACTGAAGCTTTCTTT.

The rearrangement links TRBV5-8 to TRBJ2-1, with TRBD2 matching over 7 bases. This CDR3 is 16 amino acids long. J was trimmed by 7 bases and V by 0 bases; bases with no gene match: 10. Germline CDR1 and CDR2: SGHTS and YDEGEE. The CDR3 nucleotides read TGTGCCAGCAGCTTGGTAATTGGCGGGGGTATTAATGAGCAGTTCTTC. Amino acids: CASSLVIGGGINEQFF.

This rearrangement joins TRBV7-9 to TRBJ2-5, with 10 bases matching TRBD1. CDR1 SEHNR and CDR2 FQNEAQ come from the germline V gene (reference sequence). The V segment lost 5 bases and the J segment 1 base; nucleotides outside the gene matches: 16. CDR3 length: 19 residues. The CDR3 nucleotides are TGTGCCAGCAGCCCCAAAAGCCGTGACCGGGACAGGGGCCAAGAGACCCAGTACTTC. Translated, it gives CASSPKSRDRDRGQETQYF. The whole variable domain, filled in from reference TRBV7-9 and TRBJ2-5, reads DTGVSQNPRHKITKRGQNVTFRCDPISEHNRLYWYRQTLGQGPEFLTYFQNEAQLEKSRLLSDRFSAERPKGSFSTLEIQRTEQGDSAMYLCASSPKSRDRDRGQETQYFGPGTRLLVL.

This clone was detected a few times. V usage is TRBV20-1 and J usage is TRBJ1-2; D may be TRBD1 (5 bases). Germline V gene lookup returns CDR1 DFQATT and CDR2 SNEGSKA (reference sequence). Between the trimmed V and J ends, which lost 3 bases and 1 base, there was a span of 12 bases. There are 14 residues in the CDR3. In nucleotides, the CDR3 is TGCAGTGCTAGTGGGGCCCCTCTTAACTATGGCTACACCTTC. This translates into CSASGAPLNYGYTF.

V usage is TRBV5-8 and J usage is TRBJ2-2; TRBD2 agrees at 8 bases. Germline V gene lookup returns CDR1 SGHTS and CDR2 YDEGEE. The CDR3 is 17 amino acids. V was pared by 1 base and J by 5 bases, with 10 bases of the junction left unmatched. The CDR3: CASSLHRGGRVTGELFF. The CDR3 bases are TGTGCCAGCAGCTTGCATCGGGGGGGCCGGGTGACCGGGGAGCTGTTTTTT.

The gene calls are TRBV7-6 and TRBJ2-1; 8 bases are a match to TRBD2. Germline V gene lookup returns CDR1 SGHVS and CDR2 FNYEAQ. The CDR3 consists of 15 residues. Losses at the gene ends were 7 bases for V and 4 bases for J; bases not matched to a gene: 9. CDR3 bases: TGTGCCAGCACCTCGGGACTAGTGACTTACAATGAGCAGTTCTTC. Translation: CASTSGLVTYNEQFF.

CDR3 amino acids: CASSLVSGGRTGELFF. For the CDR3, the DNA is TGTGCCAGCAGCTTAGTTAGCGGGGGACGCACCGGGGAGCTGTTTTTT. The chain links TRBV7-2 to TRBJ2-2; the match to TRBD2 covers 9 bases. Germline lookup yields CDR1 SGHTA and CDR2 FQGNSA. This CDR3 is built from 16 residues. The V gene end was trimmed by 1 base and the J gene end by 4 bases; junction bases not matched to a gene: 4.

This chain links TRBV10-3 with TRBJ2-5; 9 bases match TRBD2. This CDR3 is 15 amino acids long. CDR1 and CDR2 (germline): ENHRY, SYGVKD. Trimming took 4 bases from V and 4 from J; bases not matched to a gene: 7. This CDR3 is CAISGASGNGETQYF. CDR3 DNA: TGTGCCATCAGTGGGGCTAGCGGGAACGGAGAGACCCAGTACTTC.

The chain is built from TRBV25-1 and TRBJ1-2, with D possibly TRBD1 on 5 matching bases. Germline CDR1 is MGHDK and CDR2 is SYGVNS. This CDR3 has 15 residues. V was cut by 1 base and J by 7 bases, with 16 bases left in between. CDR3 nucleotide sequence: TGTGCCAGCAGTGAATCCGGCAGGGCTATGTCTGGCTACACCTTC. It specifies CASSESGRAMSGYTF.

The chain combines TRBV10-3 with TRBJ1-4, with unresolved D. There are 17 residues in the CDR3. V was trimmed by 0 bases and J by 5 bases, leaving 16 bases between them. CDR1 is ENHRY, CDR2 SYGVKD, per germline. CDR3 nucleotide sequence: TGTGCCATCAGTGAGTCGGGTGGAGGAACAGAGAATGAAAAACTGTTTTTT. This codes for CAISESGGGTENEKLFF.

This clone has only a few counts. The chain recombines TRBV7-9 with TRBJ1-1; D is perhaps TRBD1 (6 bases). Germline loops: CDR1 SEHNR, CDR2 FQNEAQ (reference sequence). V was cut by 2 bases and J by 6 bases, with 13 bases left in between. CDR3 length: 14 residues. The CDR3 loop is CASSLSGGIAEAFF. The CDR3 region has the DNA TGTGCCAGCAGCTTAAGCGGGGGCATCGCTGAAGCTTTCTTT. The whole variable domain, filled in from reference TRBV7-9 and TRBJ1-1, reads DTGVSQNPRHKITKRGQNVTFRCDPISEHNRLYWYRQTLGQGPEFLTYFQNEAQLEKSRLLSDRFSAERPKGSFSTLEIQRTEQGDSAMYLCASSLSGGIAEAFFGQGTRLTVV.

The chain employs TRBV6-5 and TRBJ1-2, with D perhaps TRBD1 (6 bases). Germline CDR1 and CDR2: MNHEY and SVGAGI. The length of the CDR3 is 14 residues. Trimming cost V 8 bases and J 8 bases, with 21 bases left between them. The CDR3 nucleotides are TGTGCCAGCGGCTCTAGTGGGGGCGCGAGCGGCTACACCTTC. Its protein is CASGSSGGASGYTF.

The chain recombines TRBV7-2 with TRBJ2-3; D remains unclear. Trimming cost V 6 bases and J 6 bases, with 13 bases left between them. This CDR3 comprises 13 residues. CDR1 is SGHTA, CDR2 FQGNSA, per germline. The CDR3 DNA follows: TGTGCCAGCAGTCGGCTAGGCTCCGATACGCAGTATTTT. It encodes CASSRLGSDTQYF.

This clone was detected once. The rearrangement uses TRBV5-4 and TRBJ2-1, with 9 bases aligning to TRBD2. Germline CDR1 and CDR2: SGHNT and YYREEE (reference sequence). The J segment lost 5 bases and the V segment lost 10 bases, leaving 10 bases of the junction unmatched. The CDR3 extends over 14 amino acids. The CDR3 loop is CAVKGGGADNEQFF. CDR3 in DNA: TGTGCCGTTAAGGGCGGGGGGGCGGACAATGAGCAGTTCTTC.

The V gene is TRBV24-1, the J gene TRBJ2-1, with 12 bases lining up with TRBD2. The V segment lost 4 bases and the J segment 9 bases; nucleotides outside the gene matches: 12. CDR1 is KGHDR, CDR2 SFDVKD, per germline. The CDR3 contains 17 residues. The CDR3 loop is CATSETSGSVRNSEQFF. The CDR3 DNA reads TGTGCCACCAGTGAGACTAGCGGGAGTGTCCGGAACAGTGAGCAGTTCTTC.